These T cell receptor beta chains were read from a single sample in a study of glioma-infiltrating T cells. In TCRdb, the multiplex PCR reads were re-called with MiXCR into one record per CDR3 protein. Seen here are under 150,000 distinct CDR3 sequences, about two fifths observed once, and the top ten hold over 15%. The material sequenced was glioma tissue, nonneoplastic brain tissue, or PBMCs (not recorded which). Receptors were obtained from a human donor with low-grade glioma or glioblastoma, undergoing nonglioma brain surgery, or in good health (not recorded which). The CDR3 runs from the conserved cysteine through the conserved F or W. The order of the fields is J gene, D gene, CDR3 length, clone size, V gene, CDR3 protein, CDR3 DNA. D genes are given only for firm matches. Size values are once, few and many counts, or a class for expanded clones, and some rows have none.

J: TRBJ1-4
D: -
length: 11
size: -
V: TRBV29-1
CDR3: CSTREDEKLFF
DNA: TGCAGCACAAGGGAGGATGAAAAACTGTTTTTT

J: TRBJ2-1
D: -
length: 16
size: few
V: TRBV4-1
CDR3: CASSQDYVGFYNEQFF
DNA: TGCGCCAGCAGCCAGGATTACGTGGGATTTTACAATGAGCAGTTCTTC

J: TRBJ1-2
D: -
length: 16
size: few
V: TRBV27
CDR3: CASSLGAEGNGYGYTF
DNA: TGTGCCAGCAGTTTAGGCGCCGAGGGTAATGGTTATGGCTACACCTTC

J: TRBJ1-5
D: -
length: 15
size: few
V: TRBV20-1
CDR3: CSADLGSSFNQPQHF
DNA: TGCAGTGCAGACCTAGGGTCGTCCTTCAATCAGCCCCAGCATTTT

J: TRBJ2-7
D: TRBD2
length: 14
size: -
V: TRBV20-1
CDR3: CSANEGTSGFEQYF
DNA: TGCAGTGCTAACGAGGGGACTAGCGGTTTCGAGCAGTACTTC

J: TRBJ2-5
D: -
length: 12
size: -
V: TRBV20-1
CDR3: CSASGLPETQYF
DNA: TGCAGTGCTTCGGGGCTACCGGAGACCCAGTACTTC

J: TRBJ1-1
D: -
length: 16
size: few
V: TRBV20-1
CDR3: CSADNLPTLMNTEAFF
DNA: TGCAGTGCCGATAACCTCCCGACACTTATGAACACTGAAGCTTTCTTT

J: TRBJ2-7
D: -
length: 13
size: -
V: TRBV12-3/TRBV12-4
CDR3: CASSLNRVYEQYF
DNA: TGTGCCAGCAGTTTAAACAGGGTCTACGAGCAGTACTTC

J: TRBJ2-7
D: -
length: 12
size: -
V: TRBV11-3
CDR3: CASSRQGGEQYF
DNA: TGTGCCAGCAGCCGGCAGGGTGGGGAGCAGTACTTC

J: TRBJ1-5
D: -
length: 16
size: few
V: TRBV27
CDR3: CASSLRPPYSNQPQHF
DNA: TGTGCCAGCAGTTTAAGGCCACCTTATAGCAATCAGCCCCAGCATTTT

J: TRBJ1-6
D: -
length: 14
size: -
V: TRBV7-9
CDR3: CASSLPGMNSPLHF
DNA: TGTGCCAGCAGCTTACCGGGGATGAATTCACCCCTCCACTTT

J: TRBJ1-5
D: TRBD1
length: 15
size: few
V: TRBV18
CDR3: CASSPGQGSLQPQHF
DNA: TGTGCCAGCTCACCGGGACAGGGATCCCTTCAGCCCCAGCATTTT

J: TRBJ1-3
D: TRBD1
length: 17
size: -
V: TRBV6-5
CDR3: CASSEREGARSGNTIYF
DNA: TGTGCCAGCAGTGAAAGGGAGGGGGCGCGTTCCGGAAACACCATATATTTT

J: TRBJ2-7
D: TRBD1
length: 13
size: -
V: TRBV29-1
CDR3: CSVGQGPLYEQYF
DNA: TGCAGCGTGGGACAGGGCCCTCTCTACGAGCAGTACTTC

J: TRBJ2-1
D: TRBD2
length: 15
size: once
V: TRBV7-2
CDR3: CASSFSGRAYNEQFF
DNA: TGTGCCAGCAGCTTTAGCGGGAGGGCGTACAATGAGCAGTTCTTC

J: TRBJ2-3
D: -
length: 14
size: many
V: TRBV7-2
CDR3: CASQDSWVTDTQYF
DNA: TGTGCCAGCCAAGACAGCTGGGTCACAGATACGCAGTATTTT

J: TRBJ2-1
D: -
length: 13
size: -
V: TRBV5-4
CDR3: CASSSPGYNQQFF
DNA: TGTGCCAGCAGCTCCCCGGGGTACAATCAGCAGTTCTTC

J: TRBJ2-7
D: -
length: 13
size: few
V: TRBV6-2/TRBV6-3
CDR3: CASSKTRAYEQYF
DNA: TGTGCCAGCAGTAAAACGCGCGCGTACGAGCAGTACTTC

J: TRBJ2-5
D: TRBD2
length: 16
size: -
V: TRBV2
CDR3: CASSPQPSGSKETQYF
DNA: TGTGCCAGCTCACCACAACCTAGCGGGAGTAAAGAGACCCAGTACTTC

J: TRBJ1-1
D: -
length: 13
size: -
V: TRBV7-9
CDR3: CASSPQGSTEAFF
DNA: TGTGCCAGCAGCCCGCAGGGTAGCACTGAAGCTTTCTTT

J: TRBJ2-3
D: -
length: 14
size: -
V: TRBV20-1
CDR3: CSQRPTRLVDTQYF
DNA: TGCAGCCAAAGACCCACTCGTCTCGTGGATACGCAGTATTTT

J: TRBJ2-5
D: TRBD2
length: 15
size: -
V: TRBV5-4
CDR3: CASSSPTSGQETQYF
DNA: TGTGCCAGCAGCTCCCCGACTAGCGGCCAAGAGACCCAGTACTTC

J: TRBJ2-1
D: -
length: 12
size: medium-sized
V: TRBV6-1
CDR3: CASSQGYNEQFF
DNA: TGTGCCAGCAGTCAGGGGTATAATGAGCAGTTCTTC

J: TRBJ2-1
D: -
length: 16
size: -
V: TRBV28
CDR3: CASSSQGRGSYNEQFF
DNA: TGTGCCAGCAGTTCCCAAGGCCGCGGCTCCTACAATGAGCAGTTCTTC

J: TRBJ2-7
D: TRBD1
length: 13
size: few
V: TRBV6-1
CDR3: CASSHGTGYEQYF
DNA: TGTGCCAGCAGTCACGGGACAGGCTACGAGCAGTACTTC

J: TRBJ2-1
D: TRBD2
length: 17
size: -
V: TRBV4-3
CDR3: CASSQTLAGGAYNEQFF
DNA: TGCGCCAGCAGCCAAACTCTTGCCGGGGGGGCCTACAATGAGCAGTTCTTC

J: TRBJ1-1
D: -
length: 13
size: -
V: TRBV5-5
CDR3: CASSLGSGSEAFF
DNA: TGTGCCAGCAGCTTGGGGTCAGGGTCTGAAGCTTTCTTT

J: TRBJ2-1
D: -
length: 15
size: few
V: TRBV11-2
CDR3: CASSLGQTGNNEQFF
DNA: TGTGCCAGCAGCTTGGGGCAGACAGGAAACAATGAGCAGTTCTTC

J: TRBJ1-5
D: -
length: 14
size: -
V: TRBV7-2
CDR3: CASSLTTVNQPQHF
DNA: TGTGCCAGCAGCTTGACGACAGTCAATCAGCCCCAGCATTTT

J: TRBJ1-6
D: -
length: 15
size: -
V: TRBV20-1
CDR3: CSARGLQGYNSPLHF
DNA: TGCAGTGCTAGAGGTTTGCAGGGTTATAATTCACCCCTCCACTTT

J: TRBJ2-1
D: TRBD2
length: 15
size: -
V: TRBV6-2/TRBV6-3
CDR3: CASSLGGLGEDEQFF
DNA: TGTGCCAGCAGTCTGGGGGGACTAGGCGAGGATGAGCAGTTCTTC

J: TRBJ2-3
D: TRBD2
length: 13
size: few
V: TRBV20-1
CDR3: CSAAELAVDTQYF
DNA: TGCAGTGCTGCCGAACTAGCGGTGGATACGCAGTATTTT

J: TRBJ2-1
D: TRBD1
length: 15
size: many
V: TRBV7-9
CDR3: CASSSGTGWANEQFF
DNA: TGTGCCAGCAGCTCCGGGACAGGGTGGGCCAATGAGCAGTTCTTC

J: TRBJ2-1
D: -
length: 15
size: -
V: TRBV27
CDR3: CASSRTGTRYNEQFF
DNA: TGTGCCAGCAGCCGCACCGGGACTCGCTACAATGAGCAGTTCTTC

J: TRBJ2-1
D: -
length: 12
size: few
V: TRBV20-1
CDR3: CSASGHTNEQFF
DNA: TGCAGTGCTAGCGGGCACACCAATGAGCAGTTCTTC

J: TRBJ2-3
D: -
length: 14
size: few
V: TRBV4-1
CDR3: CASSLTNRQDTQYF
DNA: TGCGCCAGCAGCCTTACTAACCGCCAGGATACGCAGTATTTT

J: TRBJ2-7
D: TRBD2
length: 13
size: -
V: TRBV20-1
CDR3: CSAPGTSRYEQYF
DNA: TGCAGTGCGCCCGGGACTAGTCGCTACGAGCAGTACTTC

J: TRBJ2-1
D: -
length: 17
size: few
V: TRBV4-1
CDR3: CASSQVGVKWQGDEQFF
DNA: TGCGCCAGCAGCCAAGTGGGGGTTAAATGGCAGGGAGATGAGCAGTTCTTC

J: TRBJ2-2
D: TRBD2
length: 15
size: few
V: TRBV2
CDR3: CASRALTSGAGELFF
DNA: TGTGCCAGCAGAGCCCTGACTAGCGGAGCCGGGGAGCTGTTTTTT

J: TRBJ2-1
D: TRBD2
length: 15
size: -
V: TRBV4-1
CDR3: CASSPSGRSYNEQFF
DNA: TGCGCCAGCAGTCCTAGCGGGAGGTCCTACAATGAGCAGTTCTTC